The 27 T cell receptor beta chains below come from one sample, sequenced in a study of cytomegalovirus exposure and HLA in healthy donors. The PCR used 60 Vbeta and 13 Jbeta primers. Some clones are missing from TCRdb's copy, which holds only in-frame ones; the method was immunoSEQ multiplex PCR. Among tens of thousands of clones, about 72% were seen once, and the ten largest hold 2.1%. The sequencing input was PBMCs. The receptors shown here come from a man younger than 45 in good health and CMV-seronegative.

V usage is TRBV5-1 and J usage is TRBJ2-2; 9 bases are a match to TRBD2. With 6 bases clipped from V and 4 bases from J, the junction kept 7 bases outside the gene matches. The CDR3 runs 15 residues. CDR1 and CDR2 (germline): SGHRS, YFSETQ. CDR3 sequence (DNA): TGCGCCAGCATGCGGGGGGGGGTCGGCACCGGGGAGCTGTTTTTT. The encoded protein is CASMRGGVGTGELFF.

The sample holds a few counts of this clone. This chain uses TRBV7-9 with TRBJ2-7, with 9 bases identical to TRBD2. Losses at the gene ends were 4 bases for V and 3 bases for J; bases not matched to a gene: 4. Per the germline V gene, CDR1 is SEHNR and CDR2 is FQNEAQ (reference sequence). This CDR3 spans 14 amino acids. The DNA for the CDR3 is TGTGCCAGCAGCTCGGGACTAGCAGGCTACGAGCAGTACTTC. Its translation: CASSSGLAGYEQYF.

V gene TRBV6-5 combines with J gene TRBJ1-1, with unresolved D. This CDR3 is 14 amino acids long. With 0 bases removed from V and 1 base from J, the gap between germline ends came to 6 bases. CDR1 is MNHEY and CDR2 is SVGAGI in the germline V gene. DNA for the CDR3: TGTGCCAGCAGTTACTCTGCAGGGAACACTGAAGCTTTCTTT. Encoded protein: CASSYSAGNTEAFF.

CDR3 nucleotides: TGTGCCAGCTCACCAAACTTGAACACTGAAGCTTTCTTT. Translation gives CASSPNLNTEAFF. The chain recombines TRBV18 with TRBJ1-1, with D hard to call. Germline loops: CDR1 KGHSH, CDR2 LQKENI. V shed 2 bases and J shed 0 bases, with 4 bases lying between them. This CDR3 contains 13 residues.

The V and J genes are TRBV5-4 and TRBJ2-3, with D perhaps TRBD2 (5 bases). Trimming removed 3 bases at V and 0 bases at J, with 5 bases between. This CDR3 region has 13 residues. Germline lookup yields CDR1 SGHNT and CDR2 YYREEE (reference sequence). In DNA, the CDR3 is TGTGCCAGCAGCTGGACTAGCACAGATACGCAGTATTTT. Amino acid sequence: CASSWTSTDTQYF.

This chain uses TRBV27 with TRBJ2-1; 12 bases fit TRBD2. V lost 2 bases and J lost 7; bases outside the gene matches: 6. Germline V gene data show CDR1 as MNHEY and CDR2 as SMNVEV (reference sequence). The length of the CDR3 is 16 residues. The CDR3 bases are TGTGCCAGCAGTTTAGTTCTAGCGGGAGGGCCAAATGAGCAGTTCTTC. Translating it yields CASSLVLAGGPNEQFF.

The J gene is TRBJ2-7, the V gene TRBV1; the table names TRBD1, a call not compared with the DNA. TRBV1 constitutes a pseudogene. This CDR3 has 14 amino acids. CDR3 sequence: CTSSQQDRAYEQYF. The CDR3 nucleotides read TGCACCAGCAGCCAACAGGACAGGGCTTACGAGCAGTACTTC.

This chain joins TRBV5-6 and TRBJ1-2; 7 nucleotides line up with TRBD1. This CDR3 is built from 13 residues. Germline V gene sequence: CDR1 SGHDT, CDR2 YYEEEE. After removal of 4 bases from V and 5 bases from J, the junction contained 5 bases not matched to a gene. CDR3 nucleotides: TGTGCCAGCAGCACACCGGGACAGTATGGCTACACCTTC. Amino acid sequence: CASSTPGQYGYTF.

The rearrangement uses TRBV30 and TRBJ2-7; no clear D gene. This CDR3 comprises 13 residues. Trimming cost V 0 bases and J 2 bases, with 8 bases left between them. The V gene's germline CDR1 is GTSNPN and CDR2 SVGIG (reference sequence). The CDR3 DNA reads TGTGCCTGGAGTGTGGGCCAGCCCTACGAGCAGTACTTC. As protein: CAWSVGQPYEQYF.

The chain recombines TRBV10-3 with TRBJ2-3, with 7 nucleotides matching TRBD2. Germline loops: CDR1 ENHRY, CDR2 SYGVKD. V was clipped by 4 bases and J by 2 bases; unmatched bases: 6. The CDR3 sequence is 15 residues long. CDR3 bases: TGTGCCATCAGTGTAACAGCGGGGTCCACAGATACGCAGTATTTT. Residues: CAISVTAGSTDTQYF.

The CDR3 here is CASSAGTVEKLFF. CDR3 coding DNA: TGTGCCAGCAGTGCCGGGACAGTCGAAAAACTGTTTTTT. V is TRBV6-5 and J is TRBJ1-4; TRBD1 agrees at 7 bases. Per germline, CDR1 MNHEY and CDR2 SVGAGI. The trim removed 5 bases at V and 8 bases at J, leaving 5 bases unmatched. The CDR3 length is 13 residues.

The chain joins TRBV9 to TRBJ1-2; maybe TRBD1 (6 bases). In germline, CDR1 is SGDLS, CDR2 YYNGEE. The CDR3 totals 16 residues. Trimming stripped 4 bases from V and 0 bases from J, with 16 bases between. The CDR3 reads CASSRTGGKSNYGYTF. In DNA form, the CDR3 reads TGTGCCAGCAGCCGAACGGGGGGCAAATCTAACTATGGCTACACCTTC.

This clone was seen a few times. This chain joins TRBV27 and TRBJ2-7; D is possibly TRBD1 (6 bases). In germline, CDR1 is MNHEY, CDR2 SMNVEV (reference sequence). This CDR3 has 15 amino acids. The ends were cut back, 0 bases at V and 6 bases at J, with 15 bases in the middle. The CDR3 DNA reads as TGTGCCAGCAGTTTATCCCAGGGGACATCGGGCGAGCAGTACTTC. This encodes CASSLSQGTSGEQYF.

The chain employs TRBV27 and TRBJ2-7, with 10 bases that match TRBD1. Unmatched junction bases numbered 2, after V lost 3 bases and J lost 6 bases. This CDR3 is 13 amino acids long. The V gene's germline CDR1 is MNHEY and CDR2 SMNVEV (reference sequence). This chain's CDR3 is CASSLGQGSEQYF. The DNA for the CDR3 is TGTGCCAGCAGTTTGGGACAGGGGTCCGAGCAGTACTTC.

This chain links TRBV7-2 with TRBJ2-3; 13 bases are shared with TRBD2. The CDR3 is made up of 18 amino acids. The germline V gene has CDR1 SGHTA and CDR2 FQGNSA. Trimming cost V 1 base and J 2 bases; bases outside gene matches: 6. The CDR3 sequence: CASSLGLAGGRFTDTQYF. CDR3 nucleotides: TGTGCCAGCAGCTTAGGACTAGCGGGGGGCCGGTTCACAGATACGCAGTATTTT.

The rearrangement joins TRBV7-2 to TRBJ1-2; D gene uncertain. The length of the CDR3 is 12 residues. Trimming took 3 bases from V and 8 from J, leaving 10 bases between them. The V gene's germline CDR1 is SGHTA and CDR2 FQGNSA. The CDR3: CASSFSGRGYTF. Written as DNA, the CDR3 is TGTGCCAGCAGCTTTTCCGGTCGCGGCTACACCTTC.

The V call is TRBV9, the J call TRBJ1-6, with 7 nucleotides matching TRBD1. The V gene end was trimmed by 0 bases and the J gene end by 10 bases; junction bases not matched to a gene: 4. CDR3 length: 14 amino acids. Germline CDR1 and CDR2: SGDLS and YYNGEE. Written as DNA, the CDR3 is TGTGCCAGCAGCGTAGTCTCGACAGGGTCACCCCTCCACTTT. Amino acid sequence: CASSVVSTGSPLHF.

Here the CDR3 DNA reads TGTGCCATCAGTTCCAACCTGGGACAGTCTGGGGCCAACGTCCTGACTTTC. It codes for CAISSNLGQSGANVLTF. This chain uses TRBV10-3 with TRBJ2-6, with 7 nucleotides matching TRBD1. The length of the CDR3 is 17 residues. Germline CDR1 is ENHRY and CDR2 is SYGVKD. The junction had 8 bases not matched to a gene; V was cut back by 5 bases and J by 1 base.

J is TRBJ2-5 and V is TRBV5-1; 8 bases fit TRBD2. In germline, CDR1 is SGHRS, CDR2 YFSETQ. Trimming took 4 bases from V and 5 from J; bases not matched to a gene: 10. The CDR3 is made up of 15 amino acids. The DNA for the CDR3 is TGCGCCAGCAGCCACCTATATAGCGGGACGGAGACCCAGTACTTC. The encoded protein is CASSHLYSGTETQYF.

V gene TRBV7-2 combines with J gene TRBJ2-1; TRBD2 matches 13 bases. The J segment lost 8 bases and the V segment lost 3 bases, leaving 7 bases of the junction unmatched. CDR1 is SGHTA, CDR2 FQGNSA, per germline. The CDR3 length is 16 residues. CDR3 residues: CASSFLLAGGPYEQFF. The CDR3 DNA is TGTGCCAGCAGCTTCCTACTAGCGGGAGGGCCATATGAGCAGTTCTTC.

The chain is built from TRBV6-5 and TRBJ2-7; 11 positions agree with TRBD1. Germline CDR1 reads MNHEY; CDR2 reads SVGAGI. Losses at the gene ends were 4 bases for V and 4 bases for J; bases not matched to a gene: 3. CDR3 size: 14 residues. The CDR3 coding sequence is TGTGCCAGCAGTTTGGGGGACAGGGGGTACGAGCAGTACTTC. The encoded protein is CASSLGDRGYEQYF.

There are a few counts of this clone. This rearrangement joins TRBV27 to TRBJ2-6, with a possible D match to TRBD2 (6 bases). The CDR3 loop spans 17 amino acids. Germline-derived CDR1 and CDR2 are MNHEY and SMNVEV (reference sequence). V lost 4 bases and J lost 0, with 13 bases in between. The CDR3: CASSSLRRDSGANVLTF. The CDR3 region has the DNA TGTGCCAGCAGTTCTCTTAGGCGGGACTCTGGGGCCAACGTCCTGACTTTC.

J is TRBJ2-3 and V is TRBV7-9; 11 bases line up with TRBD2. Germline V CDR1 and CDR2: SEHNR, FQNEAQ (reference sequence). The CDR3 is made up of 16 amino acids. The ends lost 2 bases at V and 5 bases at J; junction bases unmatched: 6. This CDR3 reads CASSLSSGGTRDTQYF. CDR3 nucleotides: TGTGCCAGCAGCTTATCTAGCGGGGGGACCAGAGATACGCAGTATTTT.

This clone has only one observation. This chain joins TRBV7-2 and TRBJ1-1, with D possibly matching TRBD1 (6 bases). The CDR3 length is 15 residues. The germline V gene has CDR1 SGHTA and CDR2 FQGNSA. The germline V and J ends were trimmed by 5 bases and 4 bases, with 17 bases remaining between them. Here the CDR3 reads CASSPRQAQGTEAFF. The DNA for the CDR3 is TGTGCCAGCAGCCCTAGACAGGCCCAAGGCACTGAAGCTTTCTTT.

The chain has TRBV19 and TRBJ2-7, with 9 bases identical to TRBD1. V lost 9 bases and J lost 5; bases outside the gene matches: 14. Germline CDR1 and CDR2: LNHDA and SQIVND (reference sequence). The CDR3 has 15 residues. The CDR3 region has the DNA TGTGCCAGCTCACAAATGGGGACAGGGTTTAACGAGCAGTACTTC. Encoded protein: CASSQMGTGFNEQYF. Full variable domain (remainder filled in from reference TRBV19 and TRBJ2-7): DGGITQSPKYLFRKEGQNVTLSCEQNLNHDAMYWYRQDPGQGLRLIYYSQIVNDFQKGDIAEGYSVSREKKESFPLTVTSAQKNPTAFYLCASSQMGTGFNEQYFGPGTRLTVT.

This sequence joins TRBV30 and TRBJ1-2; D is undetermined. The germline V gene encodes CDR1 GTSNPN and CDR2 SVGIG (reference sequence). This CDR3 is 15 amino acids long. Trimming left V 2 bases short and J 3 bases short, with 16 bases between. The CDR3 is CAWSSRRAGDYGYTF. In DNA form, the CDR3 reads TGTGCCTGGAGTAGCAGGAGGGCCGGGGACTATGGCTACACCTTC.

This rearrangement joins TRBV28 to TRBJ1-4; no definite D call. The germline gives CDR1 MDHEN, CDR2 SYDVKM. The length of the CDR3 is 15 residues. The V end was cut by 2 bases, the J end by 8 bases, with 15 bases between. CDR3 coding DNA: TGTGCCAGCAGTTTACAACTCCTTAAGAGCGAAAAACTGTTTTTT. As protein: CASSLQLLKSEKLFF.